This T cell receptor (beta chain) appears in the sequencing data of a study of vaccination and CD4 T cells after COVID-19. Study-level information: Collection of post-vaccine samples followed dose two by a median approximately 69 days, spanning a range of 14 to 241. Findings and caveats of the study: Median reactive clonotypes, those recognizing SARS-CoV-2, rose from around 20 to 38, not significantly. For convalescent patients, 304 of the 307 vaccine-specific clones analyzed were classified as spike mono-reactive.

In this sample, this clonotype turned up once. Its antigen is still unknown. TCRdb re-called the PCR reads with MiXCR, one entry per CDR3 protein. The repertoire consists of approximately 14,000 distinct CDR3 sequences, with 69% occurring once and the leading ten covering 1.1%. This CDR3 region has 15 residues. V was pared by 3 bases and J by 5 bases, with 16 bases between. Germline CDR1 reads SGHTA; CDR2 reads FQGNSA. The rearrangement links TRBV7-2 to TRBJ2-5, with a tentative D call TRBD2 (5 bases). This TCR was recovered from a human donor who had recovered from COVID-19. The sequences come from CD4+ T cells from blood, collected after SARS-CoV-2 vaccination. The CDR3 loop reads CASSLGSEEWETQYF. The CDR3, as DNA: TGTGCCAGCAGCTTGGGGTCGGAGGAATGGGAGACCCAGTACTTC.